The 18 T cell receptor beta chains reported below all come from one sample, sequenced in a study of T-cell reconstitution after alpha-beta-depleted transplantation in children. TCRbeta library preparation incorporated unique molecular identifiers. MiXCR was run by TCRdb on the PCR reads, yielding one entry per CDR3 protein. The table lists 540,000 or so distinct CDR3 sequences, about 23% of them singletons, with 14% in the top ten. The sequencing used PBMCs, mostly from graft donor cells, collected 360 days after TCRalphabeta/CD19-depleted stem cell transplant. Receptors originate from a boy in the first two years of life who had a stem cell transplant for acute myeloid leukemia, so the T cells may come from the graft donor.

This clonotype has a count of ten or more. This chain connects TRBV6-2 or TRBV6-3 to TRBJ2-3; D gene ambiguous. Looked up from germline, CDR1 is MNHEY and CDR2 is SVGEGT. V lost 6 bases to trimming and J lost 4 bases, with 23 bases between them. The CDR3 is 17 residues long. CDR3 protein: CASSTDHLVREADTQYF. As DNA, the CDR3 is TGTGCCAGCAGCACAGACCATCTAGTTCGCGAGGCAGATACGCAGTATTTT.

The chain employs TRBV2 and TRBJ2-3, with no clear D. The CDR3 sequence is 14 residues long. V lost 7 bases to trimming and J lost 2 bases, with 13 bases between them. The germline CDR1 and CDR2 sequences are SNHLY and FYNNEI. CDR3 loop: CASKLYYNTDTQYF. The CDR3 DNA is TGTGCCAGCAAGTTGTACTACAACACAGATACGCAGTATTTT.

This clonotype was picked up a small number of times. The V call is TRBV20-1, the J call TRBJ2-3; D is uncertain. The germline CDR1 and CDR2 sequences are DFQATT and SNEGSKA (reference sequence). The CDR3 extends over 11 amino acids. V shed 2 bases and J shed 3 bases, with 3 bases lying between them. CDR3 sequence reads: CSARKTDTQYF. The CDR3 DNA is TGCAGTGCTAGAAAAACAGATACGCAGTATTTT.

The chain has TRBV9 and TRBJ2-6; possible D gene TRBD1, 6 bases. This CDR3 comprises 16 residues. CDR1 and CDR2 from the germline V gene are SGDLS and YYNGEE. V lost 2 bases to trimming and J lost 1 base, with 10 bases between them. DNA of the CDR3: TGTGCCAGCAGCGTGGGACATTTTTCTGGGGCCAACGTCCTGACTTTC. Protein sequence: CASSVGHFSGANVLTF.

Notes on this clonotype: The CDR3 does not end in the conserved phenylalanine or tryptophan, so this is likely a read error. The chain joins TRBV12-3 or TRBV12-4 to TRBJ1-1; the D is unclear. The CDR3 is 13 amino acids. V was shortened by 3 bases and J by 1 base, with 6 bases between the two germline ends. The CDR3, as DNA: TGTGCCAGCAGTTTGGGAGCGAACACTGAAGCTTTCTGT. This translates into CASSLGANTEAFC.

The chain joins TRBV12-3 or TRBV12-4 to TRBJ2-1; D ambiguous. Trimming cost V 6 bases and J 12 bases, with 12 bases left between them. The CDR3 length is 11 residues. The CDR3 protein is CASRALGLQFF. In DNA, the CDR3 is TGTGCCAGCAGGGCCCTCGGCTTGCAGTTCTTC.

This clonotype occurred many times. Here the CDR3 reads CASSLWTGVAEQYF. The CDR3 region has the DNA TGTGCCAGCAGTCTCTGGACAGGGGTCGCCGAGCAGTACTTC. V gene TRBV5-5 combines with J gene TRBJ2-7; the match to TRBD1 covers 9 bases. CDR3 size: 14 residues. After removal of 5 bases from V and 6 bases from J, the junction contained 9 bases not matched to a gene. Germline CDR1 is SGHKS and CDR2 is YYEKEE (reference sequence).

The CDR3 reads CASSQSVKTEAFF. Written as DNA, the CDR3 is TGTGCCAGCAGCCAGTCGGTAAAAACCGAAGCTTTCTTT. The V call is TRBV16, the J call TRBJ1-1; the D is unclear. CDR1 and CDR2 (germline): KGHSY, FQNENV. V shed 3 bases and J shed 8 bases, with 13 bases lying between them. The CDR3 length is 13 residues. Looking up the rest from reference TRBV16 and TRBJ1-1 gives the full variable domain: GEEVAQTPKHLVRGEGQKAKLYCAPIKGHSYVFWYQQVLKNEFKFLISFQNENVFDETGMPKERFSAKCLPNSPCSLEIQATKLEDSAVYFCASSQSVKTEAFFGQGTRLTVV.

The chain has TRBV5-1 and TRBJ2-1; D tentatively reads TRBD1 or TRBD2 (5 bases each). The CDR3 covers 18 residues. Germline V CDR1 and CDR2: SGHRS, YFSETQ. Trimming stripped 4 bases from V and 4 bases from J, with 24 bases between. This chain's CDR3 is CASSQLLLGVRDYNEQFF. The DNA of the CDR3 is TGCGCCAGCAGCCAGCTCCTCTTGGGGGTCAGGGATTACAATGAGCAGTTCTTC.

The rearrangement joins TRBV15 to TRBJ2-1; TRBD2 aligns across 8 bases. This CDR3 contains 18 residues. The V gene's germline CDR1 is LNHNV and CDR2 YYDKDF (reference sequence). Unmatched junction bases numbered 9, after V lost 1 base and J lost 1 base. The CDR3 reads CATSRGPREGGSYNEQFF. The CDR3 coding sequence is TGTGCCACCAGCAGAGGCCCTCGGGAGGGGGGATCCTACAATGAGCAGTTCTTC.

This clonotype was detected ten times or more. The chain carries TRBV20-1 and TRBJ2-1; 7 bases match TRBD2. Per germline, CDR1 DFQATT and CDR2 SNEGSKA (reference sequence). V shed 1 base, J shed 6 bases, and the junction held 6 bases outside the gene matches. The CDR3 has 14 amino acids. In DNA, the CDR3 is TGCAGTGCTAGAGTCCTAGCGGTAGGCAATGAGCAGTTCTTC. Its protein is CSARVLAVGNEQFF.

The J gene is TRBJ2-1, the V gene TRBV2; 8 bases agree with TRBD1. The CDR3 totals 13 residues. The ends lost 8 bases at V and 4 bases at J; junction bases unmatched: 4. From germline, CDR1 is SNHLY and CDR2 FYNNEI. CDR3 in amino acids: CASEDRVYNEQFF. CDR3 sequence (DNA): TGTGCCAGCGAGGACAGGGTGTACAATGAGCAGTTCTTC.

This clonotype was seen ten or more times. The J gene is TRBJ2-5, the V gene TRBV29-1; 7 positions match TRBD1. The CDR3 runs 13 residues. The V gene end was trimmed by 6 bases and the J gene end by 7 bases; junction bases not matched to a gene: 11. CDR1 and CDR2 from the germline V gene are SQVTM and ANQGSEA. CDR3 protein: CSVGLTGDGTQYF. The CDR3 region has the DNA TGCAGCGTGGGGCTAACAGGGGATGGGACCCAGTACTTC.

In its sample, this clonotype was seen many times. The chain has TRBV20-1 and TRBJ2-4, with a possible D match to TRBD1 (6 bases). The CDR3 is made up of 16 amino acids. Germline values: CDR1 DFQATT, CDR2 SNEGSKA (reference sequence). Deletions cut 0 bases from V and 0 bases from J, with 12 bases between. This CDR3 reads CSARDQDSLAKNIQYF. The CDR3 coding sequence is TGCAGTGCTAGAGATCAGGACAGTCTAGCCAAAAACATTCAGTACTTC.

In its sample, this clonotype was seen many times. The rearrangement links TRBV29-1 to TRBJ2-1, with D uncertain. Looked up from germline, CDR1 is SQVTM and CDR2 is ANQGSEA. This CDR3 is 12 amino acids long. Trimming shortened V by 4 bases and J by 3 bases, and 7 bases separated the two germline ends. CDR3 in amino acids: CSVGRRYNEQFF. CDR3 sequence (DNA): TGCAGCGTTGGCCGGCGCTACAATGAGCAGTTCTTC.

The chain is built from TRBV7-9 and TRBJ2-7, with 8 bases identical to TRBD1. Germline V CDR1 and CDR2: SEHNR, FQNEAQ (reference sequence). The V segment lost 3 bases and the J segment 6 bases; nucleotides outside the gene matches: 10. The CDR3 length is 15 residues. Here the CDR3 DNA reads TGTGCCAGCAGCTTTGGGGGACAGGCCATGGGCGAGCAGTACGTC. Its protein is CASSFGGQAMGEQYV.

The chain employs TRBV20-1 and TRBJ2-7, with D perhaps TRBD1 (7 bases). The CDR3 loop spans 15 amino acids. V was pared by 1 base and J by 2 bases, with 15 bases between. From germline, CDR1 is DFQATT and CDR2 SNEGSKA (reference sequence). CDR3 coding DNA: TGCAGTGCTAGAGTTATGCAGGGGGGCCCCTACGAGCAGTACTTC. Its translation: CSARVMQGGPYEQYF.

J is TRBJ1-5 and V is TRBV27; D unclear. The CDR3 loop spans 15 amino acids. Germline loops: CDR1 MNHEY, CDR2 SMNVEV (reference sequence). V was shortened by 5 bases and J by 1 base, with 12 bases between the two germline ends. This CDR3 is CASSTVGGSNQPQHF. CDR3 in DNA: TGTGCCAGCAGTACCGTGGGAGGGAGCAATCAGCCCCAGCATTTT.